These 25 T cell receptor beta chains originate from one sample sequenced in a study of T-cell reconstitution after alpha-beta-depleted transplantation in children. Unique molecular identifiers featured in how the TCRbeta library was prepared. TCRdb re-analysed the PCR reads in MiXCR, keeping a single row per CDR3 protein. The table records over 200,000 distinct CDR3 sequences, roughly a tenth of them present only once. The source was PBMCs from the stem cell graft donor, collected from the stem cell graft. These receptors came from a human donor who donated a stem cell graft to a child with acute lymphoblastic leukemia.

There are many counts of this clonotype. CDR3 in DNA: TGTGCCATCAGTGAGTCTCTGCTTAAGGATTCACCCCTCCACTTT. It translates to CAISESLLKDSPLHF. This chain connects TRBV10-3 to TRBJ1-6; D not resolved. The V and J ends lost 0 bases and 8 bases respectively, with 11 bases between them. The CDR3 has 15 residues. In germline, CDR1 is ENHRY, CDR2 SYGVKD.

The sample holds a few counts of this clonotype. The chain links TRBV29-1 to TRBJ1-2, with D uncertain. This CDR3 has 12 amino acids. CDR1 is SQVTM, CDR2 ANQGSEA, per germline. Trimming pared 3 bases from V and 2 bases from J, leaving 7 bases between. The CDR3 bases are TGCAGCGTTGATGCAGCAAACTATGGCTACACCTTC. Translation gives CSVDAANYGYTF.

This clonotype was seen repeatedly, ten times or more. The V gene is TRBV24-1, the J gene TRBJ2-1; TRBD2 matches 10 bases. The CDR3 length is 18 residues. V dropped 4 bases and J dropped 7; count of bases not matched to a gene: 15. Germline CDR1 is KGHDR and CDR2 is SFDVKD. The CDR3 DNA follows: TGTGCCACCAGTGACCAAGCCCTAAGCGGGGGGGCCAGTAATGAGCAGTTCTTC. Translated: CATSDQALSGGASNEQFF.

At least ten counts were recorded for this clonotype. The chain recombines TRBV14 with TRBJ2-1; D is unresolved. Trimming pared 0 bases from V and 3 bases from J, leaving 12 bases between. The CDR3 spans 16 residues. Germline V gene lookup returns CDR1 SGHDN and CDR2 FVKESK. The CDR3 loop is CASSQDLGPFYNEQFF. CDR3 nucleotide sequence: TGTGCCAGCAGCCAAGATTTAGGACCCTTCTACAATGAGCAGTTCTTC.

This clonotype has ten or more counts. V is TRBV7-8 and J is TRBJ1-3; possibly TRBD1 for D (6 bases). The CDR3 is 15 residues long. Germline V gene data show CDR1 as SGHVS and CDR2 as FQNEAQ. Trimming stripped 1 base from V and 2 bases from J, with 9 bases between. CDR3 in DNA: TGTGCCAGCAGCTTAGATACAGGGACTGGAAACACCATATATTTT. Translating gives CASSLDTGTGNTIYF.

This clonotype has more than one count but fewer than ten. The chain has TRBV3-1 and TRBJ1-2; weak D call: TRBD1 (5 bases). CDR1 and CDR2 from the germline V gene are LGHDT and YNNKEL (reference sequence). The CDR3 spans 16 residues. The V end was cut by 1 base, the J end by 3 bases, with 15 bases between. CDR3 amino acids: CASSQALGTVDYGYTF. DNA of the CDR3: TGTGCCAGCAGCCAAGCGCTGGGGACTGTTGACTATGGCTACACCTTC.

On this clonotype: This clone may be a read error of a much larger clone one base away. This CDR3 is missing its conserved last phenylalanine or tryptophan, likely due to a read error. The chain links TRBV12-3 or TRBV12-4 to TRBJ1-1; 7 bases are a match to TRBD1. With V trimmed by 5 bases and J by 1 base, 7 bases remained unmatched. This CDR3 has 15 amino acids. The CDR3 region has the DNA TGTGCCAGCAGTCCCAGGGGGGGGACGAACACTGAAGCTTTCTCT. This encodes CASSPRGGTNTEAFS.

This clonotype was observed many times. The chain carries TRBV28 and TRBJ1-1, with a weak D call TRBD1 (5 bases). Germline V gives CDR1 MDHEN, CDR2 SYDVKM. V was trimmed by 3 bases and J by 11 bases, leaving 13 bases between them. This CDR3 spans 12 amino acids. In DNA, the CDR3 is TGTGCCAGCAGTTTGGGCTCTAGGGGCGCTTTCTTT. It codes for CASSLGSRGAFF.

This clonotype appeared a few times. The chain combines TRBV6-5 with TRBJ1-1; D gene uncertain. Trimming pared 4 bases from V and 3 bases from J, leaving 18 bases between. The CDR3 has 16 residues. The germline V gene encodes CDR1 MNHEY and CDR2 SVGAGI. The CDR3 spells CASSLTMGRRDTEAFF. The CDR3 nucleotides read TGTGCCAGCAGTTTGACCATGGGCCGCCGGGACACTGAAGCTTTCTTT.

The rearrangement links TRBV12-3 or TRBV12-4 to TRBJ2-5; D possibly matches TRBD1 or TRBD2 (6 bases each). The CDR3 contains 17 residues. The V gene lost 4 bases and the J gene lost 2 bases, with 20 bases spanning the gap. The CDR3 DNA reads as TGTGCCAGCAGTTCCGGGAGTGTAGGGGGGTATCAAGAGACCCAGTACTTC. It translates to CASSSGSVGGYQETQYF.

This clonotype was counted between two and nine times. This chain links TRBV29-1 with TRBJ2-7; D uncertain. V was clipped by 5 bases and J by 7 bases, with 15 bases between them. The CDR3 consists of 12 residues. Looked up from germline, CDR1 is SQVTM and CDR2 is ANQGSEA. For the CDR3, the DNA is TGCAGCGTTCTTGACACGGTGGGGGAGCAGTACTTC. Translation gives CSVLDTVGEQYF.

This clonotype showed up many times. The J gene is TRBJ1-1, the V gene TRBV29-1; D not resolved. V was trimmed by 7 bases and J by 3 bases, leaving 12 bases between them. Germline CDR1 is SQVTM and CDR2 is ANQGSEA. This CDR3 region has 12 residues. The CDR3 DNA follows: TGCAGCGGGAAGGATGCGGACACTGAAGCTTTCTTT. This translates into CSGKDADTEAFF.

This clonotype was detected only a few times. As DNA, the CDR3 is TGTGCCAGCAGGCCCCCGGGACAGGGTCGATCCGGGGAGCTGTTTTTT. Translation gives CASRPPGQGRSGELFF. This chain connects TRBV6-1 to TRBJ2-2; TRBD1 agrees at 9 bases. V lost 6 bases to trimming and J lost 6 bases; unmatched junction nucleotides: 11. The CDR3 is 16 residues long. Germline V gene lookup returns CDR1 MNHNS and CDR2 SASEGT.

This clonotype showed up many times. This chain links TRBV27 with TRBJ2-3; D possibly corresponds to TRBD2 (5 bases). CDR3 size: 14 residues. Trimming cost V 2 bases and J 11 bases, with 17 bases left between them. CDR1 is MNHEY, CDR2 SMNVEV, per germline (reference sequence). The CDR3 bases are TGTGCCAGCAGTTTAAGGGAAGAGAGAGGGAAGCAGTATTTT. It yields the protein CASSLREERGKQYF.

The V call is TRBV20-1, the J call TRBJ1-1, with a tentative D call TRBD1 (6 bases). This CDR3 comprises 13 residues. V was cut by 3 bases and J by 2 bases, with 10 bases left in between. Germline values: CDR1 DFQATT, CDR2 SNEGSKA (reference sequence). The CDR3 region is CSARGAPNTEAFF. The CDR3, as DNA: TGCAGTGCTAGGGGGGCCCCAAACACTGAAGCTTTCTTT.

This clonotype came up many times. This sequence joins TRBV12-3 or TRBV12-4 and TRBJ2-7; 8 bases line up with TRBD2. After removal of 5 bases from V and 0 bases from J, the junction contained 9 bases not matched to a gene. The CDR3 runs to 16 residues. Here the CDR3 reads CASSAFLSGGSYEQYF. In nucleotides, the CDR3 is TGTGCCAGCAGTGCCTTTTTGAGCGGGGGCTCCTACGAGCAGTACTTC.

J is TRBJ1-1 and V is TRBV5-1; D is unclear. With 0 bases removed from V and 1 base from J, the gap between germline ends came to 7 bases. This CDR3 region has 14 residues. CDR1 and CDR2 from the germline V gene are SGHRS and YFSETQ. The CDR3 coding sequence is TGCGCCAGCAGCTTGGGACGGCAGAACACTGAAGCTTTCTTT. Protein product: CASSLGRQNTEAFF. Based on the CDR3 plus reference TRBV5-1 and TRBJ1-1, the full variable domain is KAGVTQTPRYLIKTRGQQVTLSCSPISGHRSVSWYQQTPGQGLQFLFEYFSETQRNKGNFPGRFSGRQFSNSRSEMNVSTLELGDSALYLCASSLGRQNTEAFFGQGTRLTVV.

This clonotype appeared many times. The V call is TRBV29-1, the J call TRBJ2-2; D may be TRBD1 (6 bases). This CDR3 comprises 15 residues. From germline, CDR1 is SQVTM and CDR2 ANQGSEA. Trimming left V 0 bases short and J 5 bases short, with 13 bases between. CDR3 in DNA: TGCAGCGTTGAAGATCCTCAGGGGATAACCGGGGAGCTGTTTTTT. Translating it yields CSVEDPQGITGELFF.

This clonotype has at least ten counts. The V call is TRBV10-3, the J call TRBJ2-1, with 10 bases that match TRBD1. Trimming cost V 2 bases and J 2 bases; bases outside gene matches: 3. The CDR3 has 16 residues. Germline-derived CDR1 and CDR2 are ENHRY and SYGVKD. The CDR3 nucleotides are TGTGCCATCAGTGAGGGACAGGGGGACACCTACAATGAGCAGTTCTTC. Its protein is CAISEGQGDTYNEQFF.

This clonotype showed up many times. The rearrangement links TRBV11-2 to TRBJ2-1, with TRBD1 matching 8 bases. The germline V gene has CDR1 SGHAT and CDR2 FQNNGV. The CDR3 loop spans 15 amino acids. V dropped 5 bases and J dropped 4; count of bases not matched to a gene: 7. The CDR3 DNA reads TGTGCCAGCAGCCCAGGGGACAGGCAATACAATGAGCAGTTCTTC. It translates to CASSPGDRQYNEQFF.

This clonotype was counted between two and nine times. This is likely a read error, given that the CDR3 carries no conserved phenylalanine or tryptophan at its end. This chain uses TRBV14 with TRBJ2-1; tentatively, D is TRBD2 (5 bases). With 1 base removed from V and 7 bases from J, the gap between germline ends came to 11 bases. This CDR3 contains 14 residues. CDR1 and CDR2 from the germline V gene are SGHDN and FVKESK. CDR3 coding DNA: TGTGCCAGCAGCCAAGTAGGTCGCGGGAATGAGCAGTTCATA. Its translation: CASSQVGRGNEQFI.

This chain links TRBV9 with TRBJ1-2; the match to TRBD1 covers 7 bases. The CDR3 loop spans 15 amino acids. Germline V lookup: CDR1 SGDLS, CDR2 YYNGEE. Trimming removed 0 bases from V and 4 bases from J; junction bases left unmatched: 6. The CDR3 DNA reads TGTGCCAGCAGCGTAGGGGCAGGGGGACCCTATGGCTACACCTTC. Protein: CASSVGAGGPYGYTF.

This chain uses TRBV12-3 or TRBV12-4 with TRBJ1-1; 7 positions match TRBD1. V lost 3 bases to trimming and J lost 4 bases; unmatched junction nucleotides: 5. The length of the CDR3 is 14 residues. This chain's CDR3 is CASSFDEGATEAFF. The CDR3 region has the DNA TGTGCCAGCAGTTTTGATGAGGGGGCCACTGAAGCTTTCTTT.

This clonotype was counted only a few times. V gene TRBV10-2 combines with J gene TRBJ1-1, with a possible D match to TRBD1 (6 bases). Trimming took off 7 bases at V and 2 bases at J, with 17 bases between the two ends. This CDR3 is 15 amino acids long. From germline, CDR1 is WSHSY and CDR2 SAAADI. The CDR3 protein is CASTLSQGYNTEAFF. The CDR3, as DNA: TGCGCCAGCACATTATCACAGGGATATAACACTGAAGCTTTCTTT.

The CDR3 DNA follows: TGTGCCACCACTGCGGACAGGGGGCACACCGGGGAGCTGTTTTTT. Translating it yields CATTADRGHTGELFF. The V gene is TRBV15, the J gene TRBJ2-2, with TRBD1 matching 11 bases. This CDR3 contains 15 residues. Germline loops: CDR1 LNHNV, CDR2 YYDKDF (reference sequence). Trimming took 7 bases from V and 3 from J; bases not matched to a gene: 4.